These 23 T cell receptor beta chains were all obtained from the same sample, sequenced in a study of PD-L1 blockade in urothelial cancer. Sequencing was performed with immunoSEQ multiplex PCR; in TCRdb, only in-frame clones are kept and a portion is missing. The sample shows 85,000 to 90,000 clones, 90% to 95% of them seen only once. Specimen: PBMCs, collected around atezolizumab (anti-PD-L1) treatment. The receptors here all came from a man in his fifties or sixties with urothelial cancer.

The CDR3 loop reads CASSPLPPQGADEQYF. CDR3 nucleotides: TGTGCCAGCAGCCCTCTCCCCCCGCAGGGGGCGGACGAGCAGTACTTC. V is TRBV7-9 and J is TRBJ2-7, with 8 bases fitting TRBD1. Germline CDR1 reads SEHNR; CDR2 reads FQNEAQ (reference sequence). Unmatched junction bases numbered 14, after V lost 5 bases and J lost 5 bases. The CDR3 extends over 16 amino acids.

This clone appeared once. The rearrangement uses TRBV23-1 and TRBJ2-7; 9 bases line up with TRBD1. TRBV23-1 is noted as an ORF with a role that remains uncertain. The V gene end was trimmed by 4 bases and the J gene end by 3 bases; junction bases not matched to a gene: 10. CDR3 size: 16 residues. The CDR3 region is CASSRRVDRGNYEQYF. CDR3 bases: TGCGCCAGCAGTCGACGAGTCGACAGGGGGAACTACGAGCAGTACTTC.

V gene TRBV19 combines with J gene TRBJ2-5, with 9 bases lining up with TRBD1. Germline V CDR1 and CDR2: LNHDA, SQIVND (reference sequence). V lost 3 bases to trimming and J lost 2 bases; unmatched junction nucleotides: 4. This CDR3 has 15 residues. The CDR3, as DNA: TGTGCCAGTAGTATCTTCGGGACAGGGCAAGAGACCCAGTACTTC. This gives the protein CASSIFGTGQETQYF.

The rearrangement uses TRBV5-4 and TRBJ1-2; 7 bases line up with TRBD1. Germline V gives CDR1 SGHNT, CDR2 YYREEE (reference sequence). This CDR3 contains 14 residues. Trimming cost V 1 base and J 3 bases; bases outside gene matches: 3. The CDR3 nucleotides are TGTGCCAGCAGCTTGACAGGGGCGGACTATGGCTACACCTTC. The encoded protein is CASSLTGADYGYTF.

This clone appeared a few times. The V and J genes are TRBV11-3 and TRBJ2-5; 7 bases are a match to TRBD2. This CDR3 region has 14 residues. Germline values: CDR1 SGHNT, CDR2 YENEEA. The J segment lost 4 bases and the V segment lost 3 bases, leaving 5 bases of the junction unmatched. CDR3 nucleotide sequence: TGTGCCAGCAGCTTCGGACTAGAACGAGAGACCCAGTACTTC. Its translation: CASSFGLERETQYF.

V is TRBV10-2 and J is TRBJ2-4; D is unclear. V lost 10 bases, J lost 7 bases, and 14 bases lay in between. Germline lookup yields CDR1 WSHSY and CDR2 SAAADI. The CDR3 consists of 12 residues. As DNA, the CDR3 is TGCGCCACCTGCCCCTCCCAGAACATTCAGTACTTC. Its protein is CATCPSQNIQYF.

The rearrangement uses TRBV4-2 and TRBJ2-1, with 11 bases identical to TRBD2. The CDR3 extends over 15 amino acids. Trimming at V came to 4 bases and at J to 4 bases, leaving 3 bases not matched to a gene. CDR1 is LGHNA and CDR2 is YNFKEQ in the germline V gene. The CDR3 DNA follows: TGTGCCAGCAGCCCCGGGACTAGCGGTTACAATGAGCAGTTCTTC. Encoded protein: CASSPGTSGYNEQFF.

CDR3 nucleotides: TGCGCCAGCAGCCAAGATTTGACAGGGCAAATTAGGGCTTTCTTT. Residues: CASSQDLTGQIRAFF. The chain carries TRBV4-3 and TRBJ1-1, with 7 bases fitting TRBD1. This CDR3 spans 15 amino acids. In germline, CDR1 is LGHNA, CDR2 YSLEER. J gave up 11 bases and V 0 bases, and 12 bases lay outside the gene matches.

CDR3 sequence reads: CARSLHRAADKRYNEQFF. CDR3 nucleotide sequence: TGTGCCAGAAGCCTCCACAGAGCCGCGGACAAGCGCTACAATGAGCAGTTCTTC. The chain couples TRBV5-3 to TRBJ2-1; D is perhaps TRBD1 (5 bases). TRBV5-3 is classed as an ORF, of uncertain function. Trimming took off 4 bases at V and 3 bases at J, with 23 bases between the two ends. The CDR3 runs to 18 residues.

This chain connects TRBV19 to TRBJ2-2, with 9 bases matching TRBD2. V lost 6 bases, J lost 2 bases, and 4 bases stayed unmatched. This CDR3 region has 15 residues. Germline V gives CDR1 LNHDA, CDR2 SQIVND (reference sequence). The CDR3 DNA is TGTGCCAGTAGGCTAGCGGGACTAAACACCGGGGAGCTGTTTTTT. As protein: CASRLAGLNTGELFF.

CDR3 amino acids: CASSLAAGTNTEAFF. The DNA for the CDR3 is TGTGCCAGCAGCTTGGCAGCGGGGACGAACACTGAAGCTTTCTTT. The chain has TRBV5-8 and TRBJ1-1, with D perhaps matching TRBD1 (5 bases). Looked up from germline, CDR1 is SGHTS and CDR2 is YDEGEE. V gave up 0 bases and J gave up 1 base, with 10 bases separating them. The CDR3 has 15 amino acids.

In regard to this clone: Relative to the germline gene, one junction end is altered; a read error may explain this. The chain has TRBV5-4 and TRBJ1-4; perhaps TRBD1 as D (5 bases). The CDR3 runs to 14 residues. In germline, CDR1 is SGHNT, CDR2 YYREEE (reference sequence). The CDR3 here is CASSTTASKEKLFF. The CDR3 region has the DNA TGTGCCAGCAGCACGACAGCGTCTAAAGAAAAACTGTTTTTT.

This rearrangement joins TRBV7-2 to TRBJ2-7; the match to TRBD1 covers 9 bases. Germline CDR1 is SGHTA and CDR2 is FQGNSA. The J segment lost 5 bases and the V segment lost 2 bases, leaving 10 bases of the junction unmatched. The CDR3 has 16 residues. The CDR3 sequence: CASSLKRGDRVDEQYF. As DNA, the CDR3 is TGTGCCAGCAGCTTAAAGCGAGGGGACAGGGTCGACGAGCAGTACTTC.

V is TRBV30 and J is TRBJ1-2, with D unresolved. The CDR3 contains 13 residues. Trimming took off 0 bases at V and 7 bases at J, with 12 bases between the two ends. The V gene's germline CDR1 is GTSNPN and CDR2 SVGIG (reference sequence). The CDR3 DNA sequence: TGTGCCTGGAGTGTACCGCTGGGAGCTGGCTACACCTTC. Protein product: CAWSVPLGAGYTF.

This chain joins TRBV6-5 and TRBJ2-1, with TRBD2 matching 8 bases. The CDR3 length is 15 residues. V trimming: 3 bases; J trimming: 4 bases; junction bases outside the gene matches: 5. Germline lookup yields CDR1 MNHEY and CDR2 SVGAGI. CDR3 nucleotide sequence: TGTGCCAGCAGTTATACTAGCGGAAGTTACAATGAGCAGTTCTTC. This codes for CASSYTSGSYNEQFF.

Written as DNA, the CDR3 is TGTGCCAGCAGCTGGAGTTCGGAAGAGACCCAGTACTTC. Amino acid sequence: CASSWSSEETQYF. The chain couples TRBV11-3 to TRBJ2-5, with no clear D. Germline V CDR1 and CDR2: SGHNT, YENEEA. Trimming stripped 4 bases from V and 3 bases from J, with 9 bases between. The CDR3 extends over 13 amino acids. The full variable domain, rest sourced from reference TRBV11-3 and TRBJ2-5, is EAGVVQSPRYKIIEKKQPVAFWCNPISGHNTLYWYLQNLGQGPELLIRYENEEAVDDSQLPKDRFSAERLKGVDSTLKIQPAELGDSAVYLCASSWSSEETQYFGPGTRLLVL.

CDR3 residues: CASRRTSGRTETQYF. In nucleotides, the CDR3 is TGTGCCAGCAGGCGGACTAGCGGGAGGACAGAGACCCAGTACTTC. This chain connects TRBV6-1 to TRBJ2-5; TRBD2 agrees at 14 bases. The junction had 4 bases not matched to a gene; V was cut back by 6 bases and J by 4 bases. The germline V gene has CDR1 MNHNS and CDR2 SASEGT. This CDR3 spans 15 amino acids.

The chain joins TRBV12-5 to TRBJ1-3; 7 nucleotides line up with TRBD1. The germline V gene encodes CDR1 LGHNT and CDR2 FRNRAP. The CDR3 is 17 amino acids. V lost 2 bases, J lost 0 bases, and 7 bases stayed unmatched. This chain's CDR3 is CASGLPPWDSSGNTIYF. The CDR3 DNA is TGTGCTAGTGGTTTGCCTCCATGGGACAGCTCTGGAAACACCATATATTTT.

The V and J genes are TRBV19 and TRBJ2-2; TRBD1 is a possible D gene (5 bases). CDR3 size: 16 residues. Germline CDR1 and CDR2: LNHDA and SQIVND (reference sequence). The V end lost 2 bases, the J end lost 5 bases, and 15 bases lay between the germline ends. CDR3 sequence (DNA): TGTGCCAGTAGTATATCGGACAATTTGGGTACCGGGGAGCTGTTTTTT. Its protein product is CASSISDNLGTGELFF.

This rearrangement joins TRBV30 to TRBJ2-7; the D is unclear. Trimming pared 2 bases from V and 3 bases from J, leaving 8 bases between. This CDR3 comprises 12 residues. Germline V gene data show CDR1 as GTSNPN and CDR2 as SVGIG (reference sequence). The CDR3 reads CAWSPPSYEQYF. CDR3 sequence (DNA): TGTGCCTGGAGTCCCCCCAGCTACGAGCAGTACTTC.

The chain recombines TRBV5-5 with TRBJ1-1; D remains ambiguous. The germline V and J ends were trimmed by 3 bases and 6 bases, with 15 bases remaining between them. This CDR3 is built from 14 residues. Germline loops: CDR1 SGHKS, CDR2 YYEKEE (reference sequence). CDR3 nucleotide sequence: TGTGCCAGCAGCTCCCCCCTAGTAGCTGCTGAAGCTTTCTTT. Its translation: CASSSPLVAAEAFF. The full variable domain, with the rest looked up from reference TRBV5-5 and TRBJ1-1, is DAGVTQSPTHLIKTRGQQVTLRCSPISGHKSVSWYQQVLGQGPQFIFQYYEKEERGRGNFPDRFSARQFPNYSSELNVNALLLGDSALYLCASSSPLVAAEAFFGQGTRLTVV.

The chain combines TRBV5-1 with TRBJ1-2, with D possibly matching TRBD1 (5 bases). Germline-derived CDR1 and CDR2 are SGHRS and YFSETQ. Trimming pared 4 bases from V and 1 base from J, leaving 14 bases between. This CDR3 comprises 15 residues. Here the CDR3 reads CASSRDSLDNYGYTF. CDR3 DNA: TGCGCCAGCAGCCGTGACAGCCTTGATAACTATGGCTACACCTTC. Full variable domain (remainder filled in from reference TRBV5-1 and TRBJ1-2): KAGVTQTPRYLIKTRGQQVTLSCSPISGHRSVSWYQQTPGQGLQFLFEYFSETQRNKGNFPGRFSGRQFSNSRSEMNVSTLELGDSALYLCASSRDSLDNYGYTFGSGTRLTVV.

The gene calls are TRBV2 and TRBJ2-5, with D perhaps TRBD1 (6 bases). Trimming removed 4 bases from V and 6 bases from J, with 12 bases in between. The CDR3 loop spans 13 amino acids. The germline CDR1 and CDR2 sequences are SNHLY and FYNNEI. CDR3 in amino acids: CASSGAGDKTQYF. CDR3 coding DNA: TGTGCCAGCAGTGGAGCAGGGGATAAGACCCAGTACTTC.